This TCR beta chain stems from a study of CD8 T cells in Susac syndrome. When the RNA was reverse transcribed, random hexamers were used with an input of 0.5 to 1 ug. Multiplex immunoSEQ PCR targeted 54 Vbeta and 13 Jbeta TCR beta segments. Each CDR3 protein gets one entry after TCRdb re-called the immunoSEQ multiplex PCR reads with MiXCR. Altogether 150,000 to 200,000 distinct CDR3 sequences are present, 90% to 96% being singletons, with the ten largest covering about 0.093%. Points from the study as a whole: The TCR sequencing and HLA analysis in the study involved a relatively small number of individuals, as the study acknowledged.

Looked up from germline, CDR1 is GTSNPN and CDR2 is SVGIG (reference sequence). The CDR3 consists of 13 residues. V dropped 2 bases and J dropped 9; count of bases not matched to a gene: 10. Sequencing of TCR beta, carried out with a high-throughput approach, was applied to CD8+ and CD4+ T cells from the blood. The authors negatively isolated CD8+ and CD4+ T cells and FACS-enriched TEMRA cells. Worth noting for this clonotype: Its antigen is unidentified.

The specimen was CD4+ T cells from PBMCs. The sequence was collected from a human donor with multiple sclerosis. The J gene is TRBJ2-7, the V gene TRBV30, with 7 nucleotides matching TRBD2. Here the CDR3 reads CAWSSLGGRGQYF. CDR3 bases: TGTGCCTGGAGTTCCTTGGGAGGGAGAGGGCAGTACTTC.